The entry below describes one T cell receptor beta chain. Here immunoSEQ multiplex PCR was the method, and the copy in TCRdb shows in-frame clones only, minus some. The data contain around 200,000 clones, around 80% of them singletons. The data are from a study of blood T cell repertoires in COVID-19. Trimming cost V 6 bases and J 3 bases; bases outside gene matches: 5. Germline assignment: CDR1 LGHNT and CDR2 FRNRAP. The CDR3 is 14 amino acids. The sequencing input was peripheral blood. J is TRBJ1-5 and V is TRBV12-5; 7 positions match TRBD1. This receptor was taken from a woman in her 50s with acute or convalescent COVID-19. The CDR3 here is CASGVGQYNQPQHF. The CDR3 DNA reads TGTGCTAGTGGCGTGGGACAGTACAATCAGCCCCAGCATTTT.